These T cell receptor beta chains were read from a single sample in a study of response to subunit inactivated influenza vaccine. TCRdb used MiXCR to reprocess the RT-PCR reads, holding one entry per CDR3 protein. Here the sample spans 710,000 or so distinct CDR3 sequences, 15% to 17% being singletons. Sequenced here: PBMCs from blood, sampled approximately 13 days after vaccination. Receptors were obtained from a man in his fifties who received an inactivated influenza vaccine. The CDR3 runs from the conserved cysteine through the conserved F or W. A D gene is named only where the DNA matches it firmly. Not all rows give a size; the values are once, few, many and, for expanded clones, a class.

j_call | d_call | v_call | clone_size | cdr3_aa | cdr3_nt
TRBJ1-2 | . | TRBV3-1 | . | CASSQHRTVRNNYGYTF | TGTGCCAGCAGCCAACACCGGACAGTGCGAAATAACTATGGCTACACCTTC
TRBJ1-1 | . | TRBV24-1 | many | CATSRGTEAFF | TGTGCCACCAGTAGGGGCACTGAAGCTTTCTTT
TRBJ2-7 | TRBD1 | TRBV29-1 | few | CSVKGEGAAEQYF | TGCAGCGTTAAAGGAGAGGGGGCGGCGGAGCAGTACTTC
TRBJ2-3 | TRBD2 | TRBV7-2 | . | CASSFHGLAGDTQYF | TGTGCCAGCAGCTTCCACGGACTAGCTGGGGATACGCAGTATTTT
TRBJ1-2 | . | TRBV7-9 | . | CASSFLGEAYGYTF | TGTGCCAGCAGCTTCTTGGGGGAAGCCTATGGCTACACCTTC
TRBJ2-2 | . | TRBV15 | . | CATSSLYISGSPGELFF | TGTGCCACCAGCAGCCTCTACATTAGCGGCAGCCCCGGGGAGCTGTTTTTT
TRBJ1-5 | . | TRBV5-1 | few | CASSLVVWDTDQPQHF | TGCGCCAGCAGCTTGGTAGTCTGGGACACAGATCAGCCCCAGCATTTT
TRBJ2-5 | . | TRBV12-3/TRBV12-4 | . | CASSLGIRARWETQYF | TGTGCCAGCAGTTTAGGTATCCGGGCTAGATGGGAGACCCAGTACTTC
TRBJ2-3 | TRBD2 | TRBV19 | few | CASAQLAGGLTDTQYF | TGTGCCAGTGCCCAACTAGCGGGAGGACTCACAGATACGCAGTATTTT
TRBJ2-7 | TRBD2 | TRBV7-2 | once | CASSLGYGELAGPEQYF | TGTGCCAGCAGCTTAGGGTACGGCGAACTAGCGGGACCCGAGCAGTACTTC
TRBJ2-2 | . | TRBV5-1 | . | CASSLVSIANTGELFF | TGCGCCAGCAGCTTGGTTAGCATAGCGAACACCGGGGAGCTGTTTTTT
TRBJ1-2 | . | TRBV24-1 | few | CATSVGDSRGYTF | TGTGCCACCAGTGTCGGAGACTCGCGGGGCTACACCTTC
TRBJ2-3 | . | TRBV6-1 | . | CASQITGTDTQYF | TGTGCCAGCCAAATTACAGGCACAGATACGCAGTATTTT
TRBJ2-3 | TRBD2 | TRBV7-6 | . | CASSQRSGGGTDTQYF | TGTGCCAGCAGCCAGCGTAGCGGGGGGGGAACAGATACGCAGTATTTT
TRBJ2-2 | . | TRBV11-1 | . | CASSLAYRAAGELFF | TGTGCCAGCAGCTTAGCGTACAGGGCCGCCGGGGAGCTGTTTTTT
TRBJ2-5 | TRBD2 | TRBV5-1 | once | CASRPGTSSLETQYF | TGCGCCAGCAGACCCGGGACTAGTAGTTTGGAGACCCAGTACTTC
TRBJ1-1 | . | TRBV24-1 | few | CATSDSDLNTEAFF | TGTGCCACCAGTGATTCTGACTTGAACACTGAAGCTTTCTTT
TRBJ2-3 | TRBD2 | TRBV7-6 | few | CASSLLVAGGRSSTDTQYF | TGTGCCAGCAGCTTACTTGTAGCGGGGGGACGTTCTAGCACAGATACGCAGTATTTT
TRBJ2-3 | . | TRBV7-2 | . | CASSLFTVTDTQYF | TGTGCCAGCAGCTTATTCACAGTAACAGATACGCAGTATTTT
TRBJ2-2 | TRBD2 | TRBV15 | . | CAANRGRGTGELFF | TGTGCCGCAAACCGAGGGAGGGGAACCGGGGAGCTGTTTTTT
TRBJ2-7 | . | TRBV10-3 | . | CAISEPQQRDQLSYEQYF | TGTGCCATCAGTGAGCCGCAGCAACGGGACCAGCTCTCCTACGAGCAGTACTTC
TRBJ2-2 | . | TRBV6-5 | many | CASSYSAGELFF | TGTGCCAGCAGTTACTCAGCCGGGGAGCTGTTTTTT
TRBJ2-7 | . | TRBV6-2/TRBV6-3 | few | CASSYLPWTEQYF | TGTGCCAGCAGTTACTTACCCTGGACAGAGCAGTACTTC
TRBJ2-5 | TRBD2 | TRBV6-1 | . | CASTGGGFEETQYF | TGTGCCAGCACCGGGGGGGGTTTCGAAGAGACCCAGTACTTC
TRBJ2-1 | TRBD1 | TRBV7-2 | . | CASSPEQGNPYNEQFF | TGTGCCAGCAGCCCGGAACAGGGGAACCCCTACAATGAGCAGTTCTTC
TRBJ2-4 | TRBD2 | TRBV6-2/TRBV6-3 | . | CASSYPQREGYIQYF | TGTGCCAGCAGTTATCCTCAGCGGGAGGGTTACATTCAGTACTTC
TRBJ1-1 | TRBD1 | TRBV9 | . | CASSQWTGMGTEAFF | TGTGCCAGCAGCCAATGGACAGGGATGGGAACTGAAGCTTTCTTT
TRBJ1-2 | TRBD1 | TRBV9 | . | CASSTRDRAGGYTF | TGTGCCAGCAGCACCCGAGACAGGGCCGGGGGCTACACCTTC
TRBJ2-7 | TRBD1 | TRBV2 | many | CASNGQGNEQYF | TGTGCCAGCAATGGACAGGGGAACGAGCAGTACTTC
TRBJ2-1 | . | TRBV5-1 | . | CASSFVYPQLEQFF | TGCGCCAGCAGCTTCGTGTACCCCCAACTAGAGCAGTTCTTC
TRBJ2-1 | . | TRBV29-1 | few | CSVRYPSGREQFF | TGCAGCGTACGTTATCCCTCTGGTCGTGAGCAGTTCTTC
TRBJ1-5 | . | TRBV5-6 | . | CASSRLGANNQPQHF | TGTGCCAGCAGCCGCCTAGGGGCCAACAATCAGCCCCAGCATTTT
TRBJ2-3 | TRBD2 | TRBV5-1 | many | CASSLELAGTDTQYF | TGCGCCAGCAGCTTGGAACTAGCGGGGACAGATACGCAGTATTTT
TRBJ2-1 | TRBD1 | TRBV9 | few | CASSVAGTGVFEQFF | TGTGCCAGCAGCGTAGCGGGGACAGGGGTGTTTGAGCAGTTCTTC
TRBJ1-5 | . | TRBV18 | . | CASSPLDYQPQHF | TGTGCCAGCTCACCCCTCGATTATCAGCCCCAGCATTTT